This TCR beta chain was retrieved from a study of T cell responses to AZD1222 COVID-19 vaccine. The wider study: Timing groups of about 4 and about 12 weeks for second doses were pooled. Study conclusions and caveats: Among the donors, most were white British and more were female, and clonal diversity was possibly underestimated. Just six AZD1222 recipients tested seropositive at baseline. Every sample of the repertoires postdated the peak T cell response.

Here immunoSEQ multiplex PCR was the method, and the copy in TCRdb shows in-frame clones only, minus some. The sample lists roughly 130,000 clones, roughly 88% seen once, with approximately 1.5% in the top ten. This clone appeared once. The antigen is unknown. The CDR3 is made up of 14 amino acids. V gave up 5 bases and J gave up 1 base; unmatched junction bases: 0. In germline, CDR1 is MNHEY, CDR2 SVGAGI. The sequence came from an adult in good health. The starting material was peripheral blood, obtained on day 0 of AZD1222 vaccination. This rearrangement joins TRBV6-5 to TRBJ2-2; 8 bases map to TRBD2. This chain's CDR3 is CASSSGGNTGELFF. As DNA, the CDR3 is TGTGCCAGCAGTAGCGGGGGGAACACCGGGGAGCTGTTTTTT.